This entry lists 26 T cell receptor beta chains sequenced from one sample in a study of blood T cell repertoires in COVID-19. The data were produced by immunoSEQ multiplex PCR, yet TCRdb's version contains in-frame clones alone and is incomplete. The table records 470,000 or so clones, nearly 90% of them present only once. The sequencing input was PBMCs or T cells enriched from blood (not recorded which). These TCRs come from a woman aged 18 to 35 with acute COVID-19.

This chain uses TRBV28 with TRBJ2-5; 7 nucleotides align to TRBD1. The germline V gene encodes CDR1 MDHEN and CDR2 SYDVKM. The CDR3 sequence is 14 residues long. J was trimmed by 7 bases and V by 6 bases; bases with no gene match: 11. CDR3 sequence (DNA): TGTGCCAGCAGGTCCACAGGGGTCGCGACGACCCAGTACTTC. Its protein is CASRSTGVATTQYF.

This chain links TRBV11-2 with TRBJ2-5; the D gene is possibly TRBD1 (5 bases). Germline CDR1 and CDR2: SGHAT and FQNNGV. The CDR3 covers 13 residues. The V gene lost 5 bases and the J gene lost 5 bases, with 12 bases spanning the gap. The CDR3 DNA reads as TGTGCCAGCAGCAGGACATTGGCGGAGACCCAGTACTTC. This codes for CASSRTLAETQYF.

The chain links TRBV6-4 to TRBJ2-3, with D possibly being TRBD2 (6 bases). V was pared by 7 bases and J by 3 bases, with 14 bases between. Germline CDR1 is MRHNA and CDR2 is SNTAGT. CDR3 size: 14 residues. The CDR3: CASTPGAGTDTQYF. For the CDR3, the DNA is TGTGCCAGCACCCCCGGGGCGGGGACAGATACGCAGTATTTT.

A word on this clone: Other DNA variants within this sample encode the same CDR3. The V call is TRBV4-3, the J call TRBJ1-2, with 7 bases matching TRBD1. With 0 bases clipped from V and 5 bases from J, the junction kept 0 bases outside the gene matches. Germline V gene data show CDR1 as LGHNA and CDR2 as YSLEER. The CDR3 has 13 residues. DNA for the CDR3: TGCGCCAGCAGCCAAGACAGGGGGTATGGCTACACCTTC. It is translated as CASSQDRGYGYTF.

This sequence joins TRBV10-3 and TRBJ1-2; no firm D call. V lost 0 bases, J lost 2 bases, and 7 bases lay in between. The CDR3 totals 14 residues. Germline values: CDR1 ENHRY, CDR2 SYGVKD. CDR3 sequence reads: CAISESPGNYGYTF. In DNA form, the CDR3 reads TGTGCCATCAGTGAGTCCCCGGGGAACTATGGCTACACCTTC.

This chain uses TRBV2 with TRBJ1-3, with D possibly TRBD1 on 5 matching bases. The V end was cut by 5 bases, the J end by 9 bases, with 17 bases between. Germline V gene lookup returns CDR1 SNHLY and CDR2 FYNNEI. The CDR3 has 14 residues. CDR3: CASSTGTGVRTIYF. The CDR3 DNA follows: TGTGCCAGCAGTACCGGTACGGGGGTACGCACCATATATTTT.

This clone showed up just once. The rearrangement uses TRBV5-6 and TRBJ2-2; D is possibly TRBD1 (6 bases). The CDR3 sequence is 14 residues long. Looked up from germline, CDR1 is SGHDT and CDR2 is YYEEEE. Trimming shortened V by 2 bases and J by 4 bases, and 9 bases separated the two germline ends. The CDR3 sequence is CASSLTGSTGELFF. CDR3 bases: TGTGCCAGCAGCTTAACAGGGTCCACCGGGGAGCTGTTTTTT.

CDR3: CAWSVLGPSGRLQETQYF. The CDR3 region has the DNA TGTGCCTGGAGTGTACTTGGTCCTAGCGGGAGGTTACAAGAGACCCAGTACTTC. This chain uses TRBV30 with TRBJ2-5; 11 bases are shared with TRBD2. The CDR3 spans 18 residues. CDR1 is GTSNPN and CDR2 is SVGIG in the germline V gene (reference sequence). The V and J ends lost 0 bases and 2 bases, in that order; junction bases with no gene match: 11. The complete variable domain, with remaining parts taken from reference TRBV30 and TRBJ2-5, reads SQTIHQWPATLVQPVGSPLSLECTVEGTSNPNLYWYRQAAGRGLQLLFYSVGIGQISSEVPQNLSASRPQDRQFILSSKKLLLSDSGFYLCAWSVLGPSGRLQETQYFGPGTRLLVL.

This chain joins TRBV2 and TRBJ1-1, with D possibly TRBD1 on 5 matching bases. The V and J ends lost 2 bases and 7 bases respectively, with 11 bases between them. The CDR3 is 13 residues long. Germline loops: CDR1 SNHLY, CDR2 FYNNEI. Written as DNA, the CDR3 is TGTGCCAGCAGTGAATGGCCAGGGAATGAAGCTTTCTTT. It is translated as CASSEWPGNEAFF.

The chain couples TRBV5-5 to TRBJ1-3; 9 bases agree with TRBD1. V gave up 2 bases and J gave up 4 bases; unmatched junction bases: 4. CDR1 and CDR2 from the germline V gene are SGHKS and YYEKEE (reference sequence). The CDR3 has 15 residues. This chain's CDR3 is CASSFWDRAGNTIYF. In DNA, the CDR3 is TGTGCCAGCAGCTTTTGGGACAGGGCCGGAAACACCATATATTTT.

The V call is TRBV25-1, the J call TRBJ1-1; D is undetermined. This CDR3 is built from 12 residues. The germline CDR1 and CDR2 sequences are MGHDK and SYGVNS. V lost 4 bases to trimming and J lost 5 bases, with 8 bases between them. The CDR3, as DNA: TGTGCCAGCAGTGCGGGGAGGACTGAAGCTTTCTTT. Its translation: CASSAGRTEAFF.

The chain couples TRBV3-1 (or the pseudogene TRBV3-2) to TRBJ1-4, with a possible D match to TRBD1 (5 bases). Trimming left V 5 bases short and J 7 bases short, with 14 bases between. CDR3 size: 14 residues. Germline CDR1 reads LGHDT; CDR2 reads YNNKEL (reference sequence). The CDR3 nucleotides read TGTGCCAGCAGCGCCCGGGGGGGGAGTGAAAAACTGTTTTTT. This translates into CASSARGGSEKLFF.

This sequence joins TRBV28 and TRBJ1-3; 7 bases align to TRBD1. V shed 6 bases, J shed 0 bases, and the junction held 2 bases outside the gene matches. The CDR3 has 14 amino acids. Germline V lookup: CDR1 MDHEN, CDR2 SYDVKM. This CDR3 is CASRRQGSGNTIYF. CDR3 in DNA: TGTGCCAGCAGGAGACAGGGCTCTGGAAACACCATATATTTT.

This chain uses TRBV5-4 with TRBJ2-3, with D maybe TRBD2 (5 bases). Between the trimmed V and J ends, which lost 0 bases and 0 bases, there was a span of 8 bases. There are 15 residues in the CDR3. Germline values: CDR1 SGHNT, CDR2 YYREEE (reference sequence). CDR3 sequence reads: CASSLGGLSTDTQYF. The DNA for the CDR3 is TGTGCCAGCAGCTTGGGAGGGCTCAGCACAGATACGCAGTATTTT.

The V call is TRBV5-1, the J call TRBJ1-2; 7 bases align to TRBD1. The CDR3 has 13 residues. V shed 4 bases and J 6 bases; nucleotides not matched to a gene: 6. Germline-derived CDR1 and CDR2 are SGHRS and YFSETQ. The CDR3 loop is CASSLDRVDGYTF. The CDR3 DNA sequence: TGCGCCAGCAGCCTAGACAGGGTTGATGGCTACACCTTC.

The chain has TRBV7-2 and TRBJ2-3; TRBD1 matches at 7 bases. V gave up 0 bases and J gave up 2 bases; unmatched junction bases: 5. The CDR3 loop spans 16 amino acids. The V gene's germline CDR1 is SGHTA and CDR2 FQGNSA. CDR3 coding DNA: TGTGCCAGCAGCTTAGCGAGGGGGACAGTCACAGATACGCAGTATTTT. It translates to CASSLARGTVTDTQYF. The full variable domain, completed using reference TRBV7-2 and TRBJ2-3, is GAGVSQSPSNKVTEKGKDVELRCDPISGHTALYWYRQSLGQGLEFLIYFQGNSAPDKSGLPSDRFSAERTGGSVSTLTIQRTQQEDSAVYLCASSLARGTVTDTQYFGPGTRLTVL.

The V gene is TRBV7-2, the J gene TRBJ2-7; tentative D call: TRBD1 (5 bases). Germline loops: CDR1 SGHTA, CDR2 FQGNSA. The CDR3 is made up of 14 amino acids. V was pared by 2 bases and J by 7 bases, with 15 bases between. The CDR3 protein is CASSLYPGLSEQYF. The CDR3 nucleotides are TGTGCCAGCAGCTTATACCCAGGGTTGAGTGAGCAGTACTTC.

This chain connects TRBV19 to TRBJ2-1; 7 nucleotides match TRBD1. The trim removed 5 bases at V and 10 bases at J, leaving 11 bases unmatched. Germline assignment: CDR1 LNHDA and CDR2 SQIVND (reference sequence). The CDR3 extends over 14 amino acids. CDR3 residues: CASSAFQGEWEQFF. Written as DNA, the CDR3 is TGTGCCAGTAGTGCATTCCAGGGGGAATGGGAGCAGTTCTTC.

J is TRBJ2-7 and V is TRBV25-1; unclear D gene. CDR3 length: 12 residues. CDR1 is MGHDK and CDR2 is SYGVNS in the germline V gene. The V end was cut by 2 bases, the J end by 4 bases, with 6 bases between. The CDR3 region has the DNA TGTGCCAGCAGTGAAGTCGTTTACGAGCAGTACTTC. Its translation: CASSEVVYEQYF.

This clone was detected once. The chain employs TRBV9 and TRBJ1-5; tentative D call: TRBD1 (5 bases). This CDR3 is built from 15 residues. Between the trimmed V and J ends, which lost 0 bases and 3 bases, there was a span of 10 bases. The germline CDR1 and CDR2 sequences are SGDLS and YYNGEE. CDR3: CASSVAPGNNQPQHF. CDR3 in DNA: TGTGCCAGCAGCGTAGCACCAGGGAACAATCAGCCCCAGCATTTT.

V gene TRBV27 combines with J gene TRBJ1-1, with TRBD1 matching over 7 bases. The CDR3 length is 13 residues. Germline CDR1 is MNHEY and CDR2 is SMNVEV (reference sequence). V gave up 5 bases and J gave up 3 bases; unmatched junction bases: 3. The CDR3 sequence: CASSPTGDTEAFF. The CDR3 nucleotides read TGTGCCAGCAGTCCTACAGGGGACACTGAAGCTTTCTTT.

The V call is TRBV7-9, the J call TRBJ2-7; 10 bases fit TRBD1. The junction had 9 bases not matched to a gene; V was cut back by 3 bases and J by 1 base. CDR3 length: 17 amino acids. Germline CDR1 and CDR2: SEHNR and FQNEAQ (reference sequence). The CDR3 here is CASSFRRTGGNSYEQYF. The CDR3 DNA reads as TGTGCCAGCAGCTTTCGCCGGACAGGGGGGAATTCCTACGAGCAGTACTTC.

J is TRBJ2-7 and V is TRBV7-9, with TRBD2 identical over 8 bases. This CDR3 has 15 residues. Germline loops: CDR1 SEHNR, CDR2 FQNEAQ (reference sequence). Germline trimming cut 3 bases from V and 3 bases from J; bases unmatched to any gene: 7. CDR3 sequence reads: CASSLAGGTSYEQYF. CDR3 in DNA: TGTGCCAGCAGCTTGGCCGGGGGGACTAGCTACGAGCAGTACTTC.

The chain has TRBV7-9 and TRBJ2-3; TRBD2 might be the D (5 bases). From germline, CDR1 is SEHNR and CDR2 FQNEAQ (reference sequence). This CDR3 is 14 amino acids long. The V gene lost 1 base and the J gene lost 5 bases, with 10 bases spanning the gap. The CDR3 region has the DNA TGTGCCAGCAGCTTAGTGGTGGGGAGAGATACGCAGTATTTT. Its protein is CASSLVVGRDTQYF.

This rearrangement joins TRBV4-3 to TRBJ2-1, with TRBD2 matching over 11 bases. Looked up from germline, CDR1 is LGHNA and CDR2 is YSLEER. Losses at the gene ends were 4 bases for V and 8 bases for J; bases not matched to a gene: 7. This CDR3 has 15 amino acids. The CDR3 bases are TGCGCCAGCAGCCGCTCGACTAGCGGGATCGATGAGCAGTTCTTC. Protein product: CASSRSTSGIDEQFF.

The CDR3 loop is CASSVTSGEPYNEQFF. The CDR3 nucleotides read TGTGCCAGCAGCGTCACTAGCGGGGAACCCTACAATGAGCAGTTCTTC. The chain carries TRBV9 and TRBJ2-1; 10 positions match TRBD2. Germline V gives CDR1 SGDLS, CDR2 YYNGEE. The CDR3 is 16 residues long. V gave up 2 bases and J gave up 2 bases; unmatched junction bases: 4. Together with reference TRBV9 and TRBJ2-1, the CDR3 gives the full variable domain: DSGVTQTPKHLITATGQRVTLRCSPRSGDLSVYWYQQSLDQGLQFLIQYYNGEERAKGNILERFSAQQFPDLHSELNLSSLELGDSALYFCASSVTSGEPYNEQFFGPGTRLTVL.